Each of the 14 T cell receptor beta chains below was sequenced from the same sample in a study of cytomegalovirus exposure and HLA in healthy donors. The PCR had 60 Vbeta and 13 Jbeta primers. The repertoire was sequenced with immunoSEQ multiplex PCR; TCRdb's copy has only in-frame clones and lacks some. The table records over 110,000 clones, under 90% of them present only once. The sample comprised PBMCs. These receptors were obtained from a male donor in good health and CMV-seronegative.

This chain joins TRBV13 and TRBJ1-1; D uncertain. V lost 2 bases, J lost 1 base, and 14 bases lay in between. The CDR3 runs to 16 residues. CDR1 and CDR2 (germline): PRHDT, FYEKMQ (reference sequence). CDR3 bases: TGTGCCAGCAGCTTAAGGCTTCGAGGGAAGAACACTGAAGCTTTCTTT. It codes for CASSLRLRGKNTEAFF.

V gene TRBV7-2 combines with J gene TRBJ1-4; perhaps TRBD1 as D (6 bases). V gave up 3 bases and J gave up 7 bases, with 9 bases separating them. Germline loops: CDR1 SGHTA, CDR2 FQGNSA. CDR3 length: 13 residues. CDR3 nucleotides: TGTGCCAGCAGCTTCAGGGGTGGTGAAAAACTGTTTTTT. Protein sequence: CASSFRGGEKLFF. Supplemented by reference TRBV7-2 and TRBJ1-4, the full variable domain reads GAGVSQSPSNKVTEKGKDVELRCDPISGHTALYWYRQSLGQGLEFLIYFQGNSAPDKSGLPSDRFSAERTGGSVSTLTIQRTQQEDSAVYLCASSFRGGEKLFFGSGTQLSVL.

This chain links TRBV28 with TRBJ2-1; a weak D match, TRBD2 (6 bases). The CDR3 covers 16 residues. From germline, CDR1 is MDHEN and CDR2 SYDVKM. V lost 2 bases and J 0 bases, leaving 11 bases between the germline ends. This CDR3 reads CASSLIAGSSYNEQFF. In DNA form, the CDR3 reads TGTGCCAGCAGTTTAATCGCGGGGAGCTCCTACAATGAGCAGTTCTTC.

The CDR3 DNA sequence: TGTGCCAGCACTCTTCCCCGGTCTGGGGCCAACGTCCTGACTTTC. Protein product: CASTLPRSGANVLTF. The chain employs TRBV6-6 and TRBJ2-6; D gene ambiguous. Germline values: CDR1 MNHNY, CDR2 SVGAGI (reference sequence). The ends were cut back, 7 bases at V and 1 base at J, with 11 bases in the middle. CDR3 size: 15 residues.

The gene calls are TRBV6-1 and TRBJ2-3; a weak D match, TRBD1 (6 bases). The CDR3 runs to 14 residues. V dropped 4 bases and J dropped 2 bases, with 10 bases sitting between them. Germline V CDR1 and CDR2: MNHNS, SASEGT. In DNA form, the CDR3 reads TGTGCCAGCAGTGGGACAGTTACCACAGATACGCAGTATTTT. Translating gives CASSGTVTTDTQYF.

The chain is built from TRBV7-9 and TRBJ1-2, with D tentatively TRBD1 (5 bases). Germline CDR1 reads SEHNR; CDR2 reads FQNEAQ (reference sequence). Between the trimmed V and J ends, which lost 6 bases and 8 bases, there was a span of 13 bases. This CDR3 is 12 amino acids long. The CDR3 bases are TGTGCCAGCAGTCCGATGGGGGGAGGCTACACCTTC. Translation gives CASSPMGGGYTF.

The chain has TRBV5-1 and TRBJ2-1, with 7 positions matching TRBD2. The CDR3 runs 16 residues. Losses at the gene ends were 0 bases for V and 4 bases for J; bases not matched to a gene: 7. Germline-derived CDR1 and CDR2 are SGHRS and YFSETQ. CDR3 residues: CASSLVAGDSYNEQFF. The CDR3 coding sequence is TGCGCCAGCAGCTTGGTGGCGGGAGACAGTTACAATGAGCAGTTCTTC. Using reference TRBV5-1 and TRBJ2-1 for the parts outside the CDR3, the full variable domain is KAGVTQTPRYLIKTRGQQVTLSCSPISGHRSVSWYQQTPGQGLQFLFEYFSETQRNKGNFPGRFSGRQFSNSRSEMNVSTLELGDSALYLCASSLVAGDSYNEQFFGPGTRLTVL.

The chain combines TRBV4-3 with TRBJ2-7, with 9 positions matching TRBD2. The V gene end was trimmed by 3 bases and the J gene end by 5 bases; junction bases not matched to a gene: 14. The CDR3 consists of 17 residues. Germline assignment: CDR1 LGHNA and CDR2 YSLEER. Here the CDR3 DNA reads TGCGCCAGCAGCCATCGAGATCCGCGGGAGGGGGTAAACGAGCAGTACTTC. Its protein product is CASSHRDPREGVNEQYF.

The rearrangement joins TRBV7-2 to TRBJ1-5, with unresolved D. The CDR3 length is 16 residues. V shed 0 bases and J shed 4 bases, with 13 bases lying between them. CDR1 is SGHTA and CDR2 is FQGNSA in the germline V gene. The CDR3 region is CASSLANSLSNQPQHF. As DNA, the CDR3 is TGTGCCAGCAGCTTAGCGAACAGTTTGTCGAATCAGCCCCAGCATTTT.

This clone was detected only a few times. The V and J genes are TRBV19 and TRBJ1-3; D is unclear. V lost 5 bases and J lost 7, with 9 bases in between. This CDR3 has 12 residues. CDR1 LNHDA and CDR2 SQIVND come from the germline V gene (reference sequence). The CDR3 reads CASSPGGNTIYF. In DNA, the CDR3 is TGTGCCAGTAGTCCCGGAGGTAACACCATATATTTT.

The V gene is TRBV29-1, the J gene TRBJ1-5; D not resolved. In germline, CDR1 is SQVTM, CDR2 ANQGSEA. The CDR3 extends over 14 amino acids. V gave up 6 bases and J gave up 4 bases, with 16 bases separating them. CDR3 nucleotide sequence: TGCAGCGTCTCGGTCGGGATCACTAATCAGCCCCAGCATTTT. Translated: CSVSVGITNQPQHF.

The V call is TRBV7-2, the J call TRBJ2-7, with 8 bases matching TRBD1. CDR1 SGHTA and CDR2 FQGNSA come from the germline V gene. With V trimmed by 5 bases and J by 4 bases, 7 bases remained unmatched. The CDR3 totals 14 residues. CDR3: CASSPDRGRYEQYF. CDR3 nucleotide sequence: TGTGCCAGCAGCCCCGACAGGGGTAGGTACGAGCAGTACTTC.

This chain joins TRBV27 and TRBJ1-1; tentatively, D is TRBD1 (6 bases). CDR1 and CDR2 (germline): MNHEY, SMNVEV (reference sequence). With 5 bases removed from V and 5 bases from J, the gap between germline ends came to 15 bases. The CDR3 length is 14 residues. The CDR3 region is CASSAHRAGTEAFF. The DNA of the CDR3 is TGTGCCAGCAGTGCCCACAGGGCTGGGACTGAAGCTTTCTTT.

This chain uses TRBV28 with TRBJ2-7; D is perhaps TRBD1 (6 bases). The germline CDR1 and CDR2 sequences are MDHEN and SYDVKM. The CDR3 is 13 residues long. The ends were cut back, 2 bases at V and 3 bases at J, with 8 bases in the middle. The CDR3 DNA sequence: TGTGCCAGCAGTTTACGACAGGTCTACGAGCAGTACTTC. Its protein product is CASSLRQVYEQYF.